Listed here are 9 T cell receptor beta chains from one sample, sequenced in a study of blood T cell repertoires in COVID-19. The assay was immunoSEQ multiplex PCR, and TCRdb's table has in-frame clones only and misses some. Of about 150,000 clones in the sample, about three quarters were seen once. The sequenced sample was peripheral blood. All receptors come from a man older than 75 with acute or convalescent COVID-19.

V usage is TRBV7-2 and J usage is TRBJ2-5; 7 positions agree with TRBD1. Germline values: CDR1 SGHTA, CDR2 FQGNSA. This CDR3 comprises 15 residues. V shed 4 bases, J shed 4 bases, and the junction held 9 bases outside the gene matches. The CDR3: CASSSSMGTAETQYF. CDR3 bases: TGTGCCAGCAGCTCATCAATGGGGACAGCAGAGACCCAGTACTTC. Using reference TRBV7-2 and TRBJ2-5 for the parts outside the CDR3, the full variable domain is GAGVSQSPSNKVTEKGKDVELRCDPISGHTALYWYRQSLGQGLEFLIYFQGNSAPDKSGLPSDRFSAERTGGSVSTLTIQRTQQEDSAVYLCASSSSMGTAETQYFGPGTRLLVL.

V usage is TRBV13 and J usage is TRBJ2-2, with TRBD1 matching 8 bases. With 0 bases clipped from V and 4 bases from J, the junction kept 1 base outside the gene matches. CDR3 length: 15 residues. Germline V gene sequence: CDR1 PRHDT, CDR2 FYEKMQ (reference sequence). This CDR3 reads CASSLGRGLTGELFF. The CDR3 DNA reads TGTGCCAGCAGCTTAGGCAGGGGGCTCACCGGGGAGCTGTTTTTT.

J is TRBJ2-7 and V is TRBV27; 8 bases agree with TRBD1. Germline assignment: CDR1 MNHEY and CDR2 SMNVEV (reference sequence). This CDR3 has 13 amino acids. Trimming removed 7 bases from V and 2 bases from J; junction bases left unmatched: 4. Here the CDR3 DNA reads TGTGCCAGCATCCGGGACAGGACCTACGAGCAGTACGTC. Translation: CASIRDRTYEQYV.

This clone was recorded a few times. This chain joins TRBV14 and TRBJ2-7, with D possibly being TRBD1 (6 bases). This CDR3 region has 14 residues. V lost 2 bases and J 5 bases, leaving 13 bases between the germline ends. In germline, CDR1 is SGHDN, CDR2 FVKESK. The CDR3 DNA reads TGTGCCAGCAGCCAAACAGGGACGGGAAACGAGCAGTACGTC. Protein product: CASSQTGTGNEQYV.

This sequence joins TRBV5-6 and TRBJ2-2; TRBD2 might be the D (7 bases). This CDR3 has 16 residues. The V gene lost 4 bases and the J gene lost 6 bases, with 19 bases spanning the gap. Germline V gene sequence: CDR1 SGHDT, CDR2 YYEEEE. The CDR3 is CASSLGWGGRAGELFF. CDR3 DNA sequence: TGTGCCAGCAGCCTAGGATGGGGGGGCCGGGCCGGGGAGCTGTTTTTT.

This rearrangement joins TRBV3-1 (or the pseudogene TRBV3-2) to TRBJ1-2, with 9 bases that match TRBD1. Trimming cost V 6 bases and J 3 bases; bases outside gene matches: 8. Germline V CDR1 and CDR2: LGHDT, YNNKEL (reference sequence). CDR3 length: 15 residues. The CDR3 region has the DNA TGTGCCAGCAGTAACAGGGGGCGCTTGGACTATGGCTACACCTTC. As protein: CASSNRGRLDYGYTF.

This chain connects TRBV12-3 or TRBV12-4 to TRBJ2-1; TRBD2 might be the D (6 bases). The CDR3 sequence is 13 residues long. Trimming removed 4 bases from V and 13 bases from J, with 17 bases in between. The CDR3 sequence is CASSSSNGGHQFF. CDR3 DNA: TGTGCCAGCAGTTCGTCTAACGGGGGTCACCAGTTCTTC.

This clone has a count of ten or more. This chain connects TRBV18 to TRBJ1-1; TRBD1 aligns across 11 bases. V gave up 6 bases and J gave up 1 base; unmatched junction bases: 7. Germline-derived CDR1 and CDR2 are KGHSH and LQKENI. The CDR3 has 16 residues. The DNA for the CDR3 is TGTGCCAGCTCTGGGACAGGGGGAAGGAAGAACACTGAAGCTTTCTTT. This gives the protein CASSGTGGRKNTEAFF.

In its sample, this clone was seen a few times. V and J are TRBV24-1 and TRBJ1-2; 8 bases are a match to TRBD1. The CDR3 covers 14 residues. V shed 4 bases, J shed 1 base, and the junction held 1 base outside the gene matches. CDR1 is KGHDR and CDR2 is SFDVKD in the germline V gene. This CDR3 is CATSETGGNYGYTF. The CDR3 DNA reads as TGTGCCACCAGTGAAACAGGGGGTAACTATGGCTACACCTTC.